This record looks at one T cell receptor beta chain sequence and its context. Its antigen is currently unknown. The CDR3 loop spans 14 amino acids. V lost 3 bases to trimming and J lost 0 bases, with 12 bases between them. Germline loops: CDR1 GTSNPN, CDR2 SVGIG (reference sequence). The record originates from a study of radiation and T cells in renal cell carcinoma. Overall study: Nephrectomy followed 15 Gy stereotactic body radiation by 4 weeks. Study-level results: From baseline, blood top tumor clonotypes peaked at 2 weeks post-radiation.

Sequenced by immunoSEQ multiplex PCR; TCRdb stores in-frame clones only, minus some. Seen here are 100,000 to 150,000 clones, about four fifths observed once, and the top ten hold around 6.1%. Time point here: blood 2 weeks post-SBRT. The treatment here: 15 Gy SBRT to primary tumor, nephrectomy 4 weeks later. After SBRT, blood was collected at 2 and 4 weeks, plus baseline. The patient's renal cell carcinoma had clear cell pathology. This clonotype was obtained from a man between 45 and 60 years old with renal cell carcinoma. This chain connects TRBV30 to TRBJ2-7; D is perhaps TRBD1 or TRBD2 (6 bases each). Sequences were derived from blood, sampled from a patient whose treatment included radiotherapy and nephrectomy. The CDR3 spells CAWRVRGGSYEQYF. The CDR3 coding sequence is TGTGCCTGGAGGGTCAGGGGAGGCTCCTACGAGCAGTACTTC.